The 26 T cell receptor beta chains below come from one sample, sequenced in a study of read filtering for tumor transcriptome and immune sequencing. The library was built from roughly 400 ng RNA with molecular barcoded adaptors for alpha/delta and beta/gamma chains. TCRdb called the reads again in MiXCR, with one record for every CDR3 protein. The table shows tens of thousands of distinct CDR3 sequences, with less than 15% occurring only once. The specimen was a population of CD138-negative cells sorted from bone marrow. The source of these receptors is a donor at least 40 years old with multiple myeloma.

This clonotype showed up many times. The gene calls are TRBV20-1 and TRBJ2-1, with TRBD1 matching over 9 bases. This CDR3 is 14 amino acids long. Germline V gene lookup returns CDR1 DFQATT and CDR2 SNEGSKA (reference sequence). V gave up 1 base and J gave up 6 bases; unmatched junction bases: 4. Written as DNA, the CDR3 is TGCAGTGCTAGAGGGGACAGGGTTGTCAATGAGCAGTTCTTC. Translation gives CSARGDRVVNEQFF.

This clonotype was counted a few times. The chain joins TRBV6-5 to TRBJ1-1, with D possibly being TRBD1 (5 bases). Germline V lookup: CDR1 MNHEY, CDR2 SVGAGI. V dropped 5 bases and J dropped 8 bases, with 15 bases sitting between them. The CDR3 extends over 13 amino acids. This CDR3 reads CASSDIKWGEAFF. The DNA of the CDR3 is TGTGCCAGCAGTGACATTAAGTGGGGGGAAGCTTTCTTT.

The sample holds many counts of this clonotype. CDR3 amino acids: CSASQTRNQPQHF. The CDR3 nucleotides are TGCAGTGCTAGTCAGACGAGGAATCAGCCCCAGCATTTT. This chain uses TRBV20-1 with TRBJ1-5, with no clear D. Trimming took 3 bases from V and 4 from J, leaving 10 bases between them. Germline V lookup: CDR1 DFQATT, CDR2 SNEGSKA (reference sequence). This CDR3 contains 13 residues.

This clonotype was found a few times. The chain employs TRBV19 and TRBJ2-4; TRBD1 matches at 11 bases. Trimming took 6 bases from V and 8 from J; bases not matched to a gene: 9. CDR1 LNHDA and CDR2 SQIVND come from the germline V gene (reference sequence). This CDR3 region has 15 residues. The CDR3 DNA follows: TGTGCCAGTAGCCGGACAGGGGGCATCGGGGACATTCAGTACTTC. The encoded protein is CASSRTGGIGDIQYF.

This clonotype appeared many times. The chain combines TRBV20-1 with TRBJ2-7; 7 bases match TRBD2. Germline CDR1 reads DFQATT; CDR2 reads SNEGSKA (reference sequence). The CDR3 is 19 residues long. Trimming removed 0 bases from V and 4 bases from J; junction bases left unmatched: 21. The CDR3 coding sequence is TGCAGTGCTAGAGATTCGCGGCCCCGTAAGCGGGGTGAGGGGTACGAGCAGTACTTC. The encoded protein is CSARDSRPRKRGEGYEQYF.

Remarks on this clonotype: A much larger clone lies one base from this, so it may be a read error. This sequence joins TRBV20-1 and TRBJ1-2; the D is unclear. CDR3 size: 11 residues. Germline values: CDR1 DFQATT, CDR2 SNEGSKA (reference sequence). The CDR3 sequence: CSASPEAGCTF. DNA of the CDR3: TGCAGTGCTAGCCCCGAGGCTGGCTGCACCTTC.

This clonotype was detected ten times or more. V is TRBV30 and J is TRBJ1-4; D may be TRBD1 (6 bases). The CDR3 contains 15 residues. Germline CDR1 reads GTSNPN; CDR2 reads SVGIG (reference sequence). V was clipped by 3 bases and J by 6 bases, with 17 bases between them. The CDR3 reads CAWSQGGTIDEKLFF. CDR3 DNA: TGTGCCTGGAGCCAAGGCGGGACAATAGATGAAAAACTGTTTTTT.

The genes are TRBV7-3 and TRBJ2-1; 7 bases map to TRBD1. Trimming removed 11 bases from V and 9 bases from J; junction bases left unmatched: 7. The CDR3 is 11 residues long. Looked up from germline, CDR1 is SGHTA and CDR2 is FQGTGA. CDR3 protein: CACIAGGEQFF. Here the CDR3 DNA reads TGTGCCTGCATCGCAGGGGGTGAGCAGTTCTTC. Full variable domain (outside the CDR3, taken from reference TRBV7-3 and TRBJ2-1): GAGVSQTPSNKVTEKGKYVELRCDPISGHTALYWYRQSLGQGPEFLIYFQGTGAADDSGLPNDRFFAVRPEGSVSTLKIQRTERGDSAVYLCACIAGGEQFFGPGTRLTVL.

This clonotype was seen more than once but under ten times. This chain uses TRBV7-2 with TRBJ1-1; D ambiguous. Trimming stripped 1 base from V and 5 bases from J, with 14 bases between. This CDR3 spans 15 amino acids. Germline V gene sequence: CDR1 SGHTA, CDR2 FQGNSA. The CDR3 DNA reads as TGTGCCAGCAGCTTAGTGTGGCAACTGAGAACTGAAGCTTTCTTT. The encoded protein is CASSLVWQLRTEAFF.

This clonotype has ten or more counts. V gene TRBV10-3 combines with J gene TRBJ2-7; D possibly corresponds to TRBD2 (5 bases). Germline loops: CDR1 ENHRY, CDR2 SYGVKD. The V gene lost 3 bases and the J gene lost 2 bases, with 11 bases spanning the gap. The CDR3 is 14 residues long. The CDR3 nucleotides read TGTGCCATCAGTGACCCTCCCGGGACCTACGAGCAGTACTTC. Translation: CAISDPPGTYEQYF.

This clonotype has only a few counts. The gene calls are TRBV18 and TRBJ2-5; 7 bases line up with TRBD2. This CDR3 comprises 12 residues. Germline assignment: CDR1 KGHSH and CDR2 LQKENI. V shed 5 bases, J shed 5 bases, and the junction held 2 bases outside the gene matches. CDR3 coding DNA: TGTGCCAGCTCAACGACTAGCGAGACCCAGTACTTC. Its protein product is CASSTTSETQYF.

At least ten counts were recorded for this clonotype. CDR3 nucleotides: TGTGCCAGCAGCTCACAGGGGGCCGACGAGCAGTACTTC. Translated: CASSSQGADEQYF. V usage is TRBV7-9 and J usage is TRBJ2-7; 9 bases fit TRBD1. The CDR3 contains 13 residues. Germline trimming cut 4 bases from V and 5 bases from J; bases unmatched to any gene: 3. The germline gives CDR1 SEHNR, CDR2 FQNEAQ (reference sequence).

This clonotype was found a few times. A much larger clone differs from this one at a single base, so this may be a read error. This rearrangement joins TRBV20-1 to TRBJ2-5; D might be TRBD1 (5 bases). CDR1 is DFQATT and CDR2 is SNEGSKA in the germline V gene (reference sequence). This CDR3 is 15 amino acids long. The V end lost 3 bases, the J end lost 0 bases, and 14 bases lay between the germline ends. This chain's CDR3 is CSASPRARYQETQYF. As DNA, the CDR3 is TGCAGTGCTAGCCCCAGGGCGAGGTACCAAGAGACCCAGTACTTC.

About this clonotype: Sequence at one end of the junction differs from germline and may be a read error. The chain joins TRBV2 to TRBJ1-5; D gene uncertain. CDR1 is SNHLY and CDR2 is FYNNEI in the germline V gene. This CDR3 spans 13 amino acids. The CDR3 reads CACSPDSDQPQHF. In nucleotides, the CDR3 is TGTGCCTGCAGCCCCGATAGCGATCAGCCCCAGCATTTT.

This clonotype was picked up a small number of times. An end of the junction differs from the germline gene, which may be a read error. The chain recombines TRBV18 with TRBJ1-1; a possible D gene is TRBD1 (5 bases). Germline lookup yields CDR1 KGHSH and CDR2 LQKENI. The CDR3 runs to 14 residues. As DNA, the CDR3 is TGTGCCAGCTCACCACAGGGTGTGGACACTGAAGCCTTCTTT. Translation gives CASSPQGVDTEAFF.

Notes on this clonotype: A far larger clone is one nucleotide away, so this likely arose from a read error. The V gene is TRBV7-7, the J gene TRBJ2-5; TRBD2 aligns across 7 bases. The germline V gene encodes CDR1 SSHAT and CDR2 FNYEAQ (reference sequence). The CDR3 length is 11 residues. The CDR3 reads CASSSGEAQYF. The CDR3, as DNA: TGTGCTAGCAGCAGCGGGGAGGCCCAGTACTTC.

This clonotype appeared once. A much bigger clone sits one base away, suggesting this may be a read error. The chain recombines TRBV12-5 with TRBJ1-1, with D perhaps matching TRBD1 (5 bases). CDR1 and CDR2 from the germline V gene are LGHNT and FRNRAP. There are 13 residues in the CDR3. CDR3 nucleotides: TGTGCCAGCAGTCTCCCTGGGGGCACTGAAGCTTTCTTT. Translated: CASSLPGGTEAFF.

This clonotype was detected many times. CDR3 protein: CSARDWPQPQHF. The CDR3 bases are TGCAGTGCTAGAGATTGGCCTCAGCCCCAGCATTTT. V and J are TRBV20-1 and TRBJ1-5; D gene uncertain. The germline gives CDR1 DFQATT, CDR2 SNEGSKA (reference sequence). This CDR3 has 12 amino acids. V gave up 0 bases and J gave up 6 bases, with 6 bases separating them.

This clonotype was seen many times. This rearrangement joins TRBV4-3 to TRBJ2-5; D is perhaps TRBD1 (6 bases). The ends were cut back, 1 base at V and 1 base at J, with 13 bases in the middle. Germline V gene sequence: CDR1 LGHNA, CDR2 YSLEER. This CDR3 region has 16 residues. The chain's CDR3 is CASSQVRSRGQETQYF. In DNA form, the CDR3 reads TGCGCCAGCAGCCAAGTAAGATCCAGGGGCCAAGAGACCCAGTACTTC.

In the case of this clonotype: Possible read error: a much larger clone is one base away. The chain combines TRBV27 with TRBJ2-7, with D perhaps being TRBD1 or TRBD2 (5 bases each). CDR3 length: 11 amino acids. From germline, CDR1 is MNHEY and CDR2 SMNVEV (reference sequence). V was pared by 8 bases and J by 5 bases, with 10 bases between. CDR3 sequence reads: CASPWGNEQYF. CDR3 DNA sequence: TGTGCCAGCCCCTGGGGGAACGAGCAGTACTTC.

Ten or more counts support this clonotype. This chain links TRBV5-6 with TRBJ1-1; D remains ambiguous. V gave up 3 bases and J gave up 1 base, with 10 bases separating them. Germline V lookup: CDR1 SGHDT, CDR2 YYEEEE. The CDR3 contains 14 residues. CDR3 region: CASSWSGQNTEAFF. The CDR3 nucleotides are TGTGCCAGCAGCTGGTCAGGCCAGAACACTGAAGCTTTCTTT.

This clonotype came up many times. V usage is TRBV30 and J usage is TRBJ1-1; weak D call: TRBD1 (5 bases). The V end lost 3 bases, the J end lost 11 bases, and 19 bases lay between the germline ends. The germline V gene encodes CDR1 GTSNPN and CDR2 SVGIG (reference sequence). The CDR3 has 13 amino acids. The CDR3 coding sequence is TGTGCCTGGAGCGACGGGAGGGGACGGCGGGCTTTCTTT. This codes for CAWSDGRGRRAFF.

This clonotype came up many times. The chain carries TRBV28 and TRBJ1-6, with TRBD1 identical over 10 bases. The CDR3 length is 17 residues. Germline V gene sequence: CDR1 MDHEN, CDR2 SYDVKM. J gave up 7 bases and V 5 bases, and 11 bases lay outside the gene matches. CDR3 protein: CASSEYDRGPVNSPLHF. Here the CDR3 DNA reads TGTGCCAGCAGTGAATACGACAGGGGGCCGGTCAATTCACCCCTCCACTTT.

In this sample, this clonotype turned up many times. V and J are TRBV20-1 and TRBJ2-1, with 11 bases matching TRBD2. V shed 4 bases and J 7 bases; nucleotides not matched to a gene: 3. CDR1 and CDR2 (germline): DFQATT, SNEGSKA (reference sequence). The CDR3 is 13 amino acids. This chain's CDR3 is CSAIAGGQNEQFF. As DNA, the CDR3 is TGCAGTGCTATAGCGGGGGGGCAGAATGAGCAGTTCTTC.

Comment on this clonotype: Possible read error: a much larger clone is one base away. The V gene is TRBV7-9, the J gene TRBJ2-5; D remains unclear. Per germline, CDR1 SEHNR and CDR2 FQNEAQ (reference sequence). V was trimmed by 3 bases and J by 3 bases, leaving 11 bases between them. The CDR3 consists of 14 residues. The CDR3 spells CASSFSAWEETQYF. CDR3 DNA sequence: TGTGCCAGCAGCTTCTCGGCTTGGGAAGAGACCCAGTACTTC. Full variable domain (rest looked up from reference TRBV7-9 and TRBJ2-5): DTGVSQNPRHKITKRGQNVTFRCDPISEHNRLYWYRQTLGQGPEFLTYFQNEAQLEKSRLLSDRFSAERPKGSFSTLEIQRTEQGDSAMYLCASSFSAWEETQYFGPGTRLLVL.

A note on this clonotype: A far larger clone is off by one base, so a read error is likely. The V gene is TRBV7-3, the J gene TRBJ2-7; 7 bases are shared with TRBD1. Germline V gives CDR1 SGHTA, CDR2 FQGTGA. The CDR3 runs to 13 residues. The chain's CDR3 is CASRPDRSYEQHF. The CDR3 nucleotides are TGTGCCAGCAGACCGGACAGGAGCTACGAGCAGCACTTC.